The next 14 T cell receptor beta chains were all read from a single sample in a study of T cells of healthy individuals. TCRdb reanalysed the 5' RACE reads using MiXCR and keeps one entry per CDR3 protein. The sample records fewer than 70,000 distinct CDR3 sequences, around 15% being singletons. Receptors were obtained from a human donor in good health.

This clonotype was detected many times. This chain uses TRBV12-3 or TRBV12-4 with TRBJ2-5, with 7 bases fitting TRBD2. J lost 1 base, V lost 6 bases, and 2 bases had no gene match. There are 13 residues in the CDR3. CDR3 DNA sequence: TGTGCCAGCAGCGGGGGGATCCAAGAGACCCAGTACTTC. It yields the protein CASSGGIQETQYF.

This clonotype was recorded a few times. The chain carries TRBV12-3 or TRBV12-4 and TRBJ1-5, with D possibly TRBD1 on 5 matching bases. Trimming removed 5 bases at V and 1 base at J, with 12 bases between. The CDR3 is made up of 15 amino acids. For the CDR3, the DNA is TGTGCCAGCAGTCCTCTGGGGGGAAGCAATCAGCCCCAGCATTTT. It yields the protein CASSPLGGSNQPQHF.

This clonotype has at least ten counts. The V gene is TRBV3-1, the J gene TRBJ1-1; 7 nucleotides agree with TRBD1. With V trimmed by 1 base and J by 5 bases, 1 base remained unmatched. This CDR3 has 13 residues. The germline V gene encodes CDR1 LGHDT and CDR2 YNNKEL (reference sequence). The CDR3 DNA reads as TGTGCCAGCAGCCAAGCCAGGGGGACTGAAGCTTTCTTT. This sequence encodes CASSQARGTEAFF.

The CDR3 DNA reads TGTGCCAGCAGCTTAATACCCCGGACAGTTCCAGAGACCCAGTACTTC. Translated: CASSLIPRTVPETQYF. V is TRBV7-3 and J is TRBJ2-5; D perhaps matches TRBD1 (6 bases). Trimming shortened V by 1 base and J by 4 bases, and 16 bases separated the two germline ends. The CDR3 has 16 residues. CDR1 is SGHTA, CDR2 FQGTGA, per germline.

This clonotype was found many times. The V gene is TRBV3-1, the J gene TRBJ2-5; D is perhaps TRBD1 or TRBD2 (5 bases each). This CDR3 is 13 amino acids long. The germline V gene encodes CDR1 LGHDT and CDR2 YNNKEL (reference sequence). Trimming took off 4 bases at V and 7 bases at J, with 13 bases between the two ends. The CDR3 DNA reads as TGTGCCAGCAGCCGGGACGTCAAGGGGACCCAGTACTTC. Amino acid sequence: CASSRDVKGTQYF.

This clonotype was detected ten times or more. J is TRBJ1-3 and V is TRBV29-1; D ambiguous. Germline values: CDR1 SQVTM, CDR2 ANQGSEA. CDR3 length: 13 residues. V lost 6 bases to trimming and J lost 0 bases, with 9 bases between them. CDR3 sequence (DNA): TGCAGCGTGGTCCCTAGCTCTGGAAACACCATATATTTT. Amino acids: CSVVPSSGNTIYF.

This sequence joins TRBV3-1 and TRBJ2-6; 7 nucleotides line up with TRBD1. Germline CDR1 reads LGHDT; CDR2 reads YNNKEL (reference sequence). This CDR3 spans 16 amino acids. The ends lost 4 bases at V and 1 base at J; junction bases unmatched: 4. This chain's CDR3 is CASSLRTGSGANVLTF. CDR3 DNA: TGTGCCAGCAGCCTCCGGACAGGATCTGGGGCCAACGTCCTGACTTTC.

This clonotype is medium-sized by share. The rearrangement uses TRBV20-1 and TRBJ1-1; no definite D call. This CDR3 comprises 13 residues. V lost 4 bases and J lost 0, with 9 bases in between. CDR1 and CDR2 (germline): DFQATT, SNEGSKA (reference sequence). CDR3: CSANEDMNTEAFF. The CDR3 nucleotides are TGCAGTGCTAACGAGGATATGAACACTGAAGCTTTCTTT.

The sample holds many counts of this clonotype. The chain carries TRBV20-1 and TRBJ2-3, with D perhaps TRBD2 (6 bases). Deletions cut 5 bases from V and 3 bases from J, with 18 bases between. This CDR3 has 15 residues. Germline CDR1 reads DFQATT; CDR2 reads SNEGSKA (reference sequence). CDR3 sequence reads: CSALPRLVRTDTQYF. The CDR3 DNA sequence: TGCAGTGCTCTTCCTAGACTAGTAAGGACAGATACGCAGTATTTT.

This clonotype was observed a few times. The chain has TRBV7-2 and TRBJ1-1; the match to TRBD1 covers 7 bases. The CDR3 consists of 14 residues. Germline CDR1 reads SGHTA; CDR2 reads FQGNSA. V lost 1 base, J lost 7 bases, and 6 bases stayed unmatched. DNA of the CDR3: TGTGCCAGCAGCTTAGGGGACAGACGAAATGAAGCTTTCTTT. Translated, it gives CASSLGDRRNEAFF.

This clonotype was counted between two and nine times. CDR3 nucleotides: TGTGCCAGCAGTTTTGAGACGGGGGCGGTTTGGGATACGCAGTATTTT. The encoded protein is CASSFETGAVWDTQYF. The chain uses TRBV5-6 and TRBJ2-3; perhaps D is TRBD1 or TRBD2 (6 bases each). The germline CDR1 and CDR2 sequences are SGHDT and YYEEEE. Trimming removed 5 bases from V and 6 bases from J, with 22 bases in between. The CDR3 has 16 residues.

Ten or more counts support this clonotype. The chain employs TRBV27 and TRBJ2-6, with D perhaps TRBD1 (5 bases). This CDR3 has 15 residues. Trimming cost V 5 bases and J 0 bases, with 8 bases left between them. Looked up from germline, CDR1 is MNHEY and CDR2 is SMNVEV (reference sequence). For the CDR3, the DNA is TGTGCCAGCAGTCCTGACAGCTCTGGGGCCAACGTCCTGACTTTC. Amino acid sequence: CASSPDSSGANVLTF.

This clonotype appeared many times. The CDR3 here is CASSQATGEGQPQHF. CDR3 sequence (DNA): TGCGCCAGCAGCCAAGCCACAGGGGAAGGCCAGCCCCAGCATTTT. The chain uses TRBV4-1 and TRBJ1-5; 7 nucleotides agree with TRBD1. V lost 1 base, J lost 7 bases, and 7 bases stayed unmatched. Germline values: CDR1 MGHRA, CDR2 YSYEKL. This CDR3 has 15 amino acids.

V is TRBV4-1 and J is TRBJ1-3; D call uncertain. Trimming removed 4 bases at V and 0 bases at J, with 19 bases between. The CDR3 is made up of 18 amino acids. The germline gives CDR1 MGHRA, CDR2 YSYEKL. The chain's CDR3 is CASSLLRRPASSGNTIYF. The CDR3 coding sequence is TGCGCCAGCAGCCTCCTAAGAAGGCCGGCAAGCTCTGGAAACACCATATATTTT.